This T cell receptor beta chain was sequenced during a study of graft-versus-host responses after intestinal transplantation. Background on the study: Each of the recipients got a multivisceral, liver-intestinal, or isolated intestinal transplant. Among the recipients, all got anti-thymocyte globulin induction and then tacrolimus and steroids for 3 to 4 years.

Some clones are missing from TCRdb's copy, which holds only in-frame ones; the method was immunoSEQ multiplex PCR. The repertoire holds tens of thousands of clones, with 80% to 95% as singletons. CDR3 length: 15 residues. CDR1 and CDR2 from the germline V gene are MGHRA and YSYEKL. With 2 bases clipped from V and 6 bases from J, the junction kept 8 bases outside the gene matches. This clone was recorded a few times. What it recognizes is unknown. This clonotype was obtained from a human donor who was the organ donor for an intestinal transplant. The source material was unstimulated CD8+ T cells sorted from spleen or lymph node cells, sampled before transplant. V and J are TRBV4-1 and TRBJ2-7, with 9 bases aligning to TRBD1. CDR3 nucleotides: TGCGCCAGCAGCCAACCCGGGACAGGGTATGGCGAGCAGTACTTC. As protein: CASSQPGTGYGEQYF.